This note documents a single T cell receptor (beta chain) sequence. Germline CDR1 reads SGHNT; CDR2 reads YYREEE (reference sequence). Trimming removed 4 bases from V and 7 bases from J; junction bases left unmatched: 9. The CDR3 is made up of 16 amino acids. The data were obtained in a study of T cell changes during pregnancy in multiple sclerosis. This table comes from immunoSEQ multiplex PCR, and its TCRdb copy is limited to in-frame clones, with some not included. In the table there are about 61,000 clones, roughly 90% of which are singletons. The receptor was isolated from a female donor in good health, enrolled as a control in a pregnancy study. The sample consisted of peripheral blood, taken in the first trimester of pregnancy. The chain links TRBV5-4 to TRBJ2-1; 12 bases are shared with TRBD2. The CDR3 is CASSQLAGGLGNEQFF. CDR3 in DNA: TGTGCCAGCAGCCAGCTAGCGGGGGGGCTGGGGAATGAGCAGTTCTTC.